This T cell receptor (beta chain) was sequenced in a study of OX40 agonist ivuxolimab in advanced cancers. Study summary: Dose-escalation patients suffered from hepatocellular carcinoma, melanoma, renal cell or head and neck cancer.

Data came from immunoSEQ multiplex PCR; TCRdb stores just in-frame clones and leaves some out. This sample has 50,000 or so clones, with 79% found just once. As for this clone: Its matching antigen is unknown.

Germline V CDR1 and CDR2: SGHRS, YFSETQ. The CDR3 is 16 amino acids. The V end was cut by 3 bases, the J end by 0 bases, with 12 bases between. Points from the study as a whole: Partial responders at 0.1-3.0 mg/kg had among the lowest clonal expansion. The CD4+ and CD8+ T cells in the blood had expanded clonally by week 6 at 0.1 to 3.0 mg/kg.

The source is an adult with an advanced solid tumor such as melanoma, head and neck, liver or kidney cancer. The gene calls are TRBV5-1 and TRBJ2-2, with D maybe TRBD2 (5 bases). Here the sequenced sample was CD4+ or CD8+ T cells sorted from blood, taken in a trial of the OX40 agonist ivuxolimab. Written as DNA, the CDR3 is TGCGCCAGCAGCTCCCCCCGGGGATCGAACACCGGGGAGCTGTTTTTT. This codes for CASSSPRGSNTGELFF.